The 32 T cell receptor beta chains below all came from one sample that was sequenced in a study of T cell repertoires in ileal Crohn's disease. Time point noted: neoterminal ileum biopsy at postoperative endoscopy, about 6 months after surgery. Sequenced by immunoSEQ multiplex PCR; TCRdb stores in-frame clones only, minus some. This repertoire shows about 1,500 clones, roughly 85% found once; its top ten account for more than 12%. Sequencing was done on a sample of ileal tissue. The receptor source for this set is an adult with Crohn's disease.

The count of this clone is one. V usage is TRBV2 and J usage is TRBJ2-1; TRBD2 matches 7 bases. This CDR3 region has 16 residues. Germline trimming cut 8 bases from V and 7 bases from J; bases unmatched to any gene: 17. Germline values: CDR1 SNHLY, CDR2 FYNNEI. The CDR3: CASGGEIAEGRNEQFF. For the CDR3, the DNA is TGTGCCAGCGGGGGGGAAATAGCGGAGGGTCGGAATGAGCAGTTCTTC.

The chain carries TRBV5-1 and TRBJ2-1; D uncertain. Germline CDR1 is SGHRS and CDR2 is YFSETQ. The CDR3 runs to 12 residues. V was clipped by 0 bases and J by 9 bases, with 7 bases between them. CDR3 nucleotides: TGCGCCAGCAGCTTGGATCGGTTTGAGCAGTTCTTC. Encoded protein: CASSLDRFEQFF. Variable domain in full (rest from reference TRBV5-1 and TRBJ2-1): KAGVTQTPRYLIKTRGQQVTLSCSPISGHRSVSWYQQTPGQGLQFLFEYFSETQRNKGNFPGRFSGRQFSNSRSEMNVSTLELGDSALYLCASSLDRFEQFFGPGTRLTVL.

The V gene is TRBV6-1, the J gene TRBJ2-3; TRBD2 matches 13 bases. CDR3 length: 15 amino acids. Germline trimming cut 2 bases from V and 4 bases from J; bases unmatched to any gene: 0. CDR1 and CDR2 (germline): MNHNS, SASEGT. The chain's CDR3 is CASSETSGGADTQYF. In DNA form, the CDR3 reads TGTGCCAGCAGTGAAACTAGCGGGGGGGCAGATACGCAGTATTTT.

The V call is TRBV6-1, the J call TRBJ1-5; no clear D gene. CDR3 length equals 15 residues. Looked up from germline, CDR1 is MNHNS and CDR2 is SASEGT. V lost 1 base to trimming and J lost 1 base, with 8 bases between them. The CDR3 sequence is CASSEGLLSNQPQHF. The DNA of the CDR3 is TGTGCCAGCAGTGAAGGACTCCTAAGCAATCAGCCCCAGCATTTT.

The chain recombines TRBV27 with TRBJ1-1, with D uncertain. V lost 3 bases and J 5 bases, leaving 10 bases between the germline ends. The CDR3 is 13 amino acids. The germline CDR1 and CDR2 sequences are MNHEY and SMNVEV (reference sequence). The CDR3 loop is CASSLQSGTEAFF. DNA for the CDR3: TGTGCCAGCAGTTTGCAGTCGGGAACTGAAGCTTTCTTT.

The CDR3 protein is CAFQSGTAFYGGYTF. The CDR3 bases are TGTGCCTTCCAGTCCGGGACAGCATTCTATGGAGGCTACACCTTC. The chain joins TRBV30 to TRBJ1-2; 7 bases agree with TRBD1. This CDR3 is 15 amino acids long. Trimming cost V 7 bases and J 8 bases; bases outside gene matches: 19. Germline lookup yields CDR1 GTSNPN and CDR2 SVGIG (reference sequence). Full variable domain (missing parts from reference TRBV30 and TRBJ1-2): SQTIHQWPATLVQPVGSPLSLECTVEGTSNPNLYWYRQAAGRGLQLLFYSVGIGQISSEVPQNLSASRPQDRQFILSSKKLLLSDSGFYLCAFQSGTAFYGGYTFGSGTRLTVV.

This clone was seen a handful of times. The chain joins TRBV2 to TRBJ2-5; D perhaps matches TRBD1 (5 bases). The CDR3 length is 12 residues. V was cut by 9 bases and J by 4 bases, with 12 bases left in between. Per the germline V gene, CDR1 is SNHLY and CDR2 is FYNNEI. As DNA, the CDR3 is TGTGCCAGTACAGGCGAAAGAGAGACCCAGTACTTC. Amino acid sequence: CASTGERETQYF. The full variable domain, rest sourced from reference TRBV2 and TRBJ2-5, is EPEVTQTPSHQVTQMGQEVILRCVPISNHLYFYWYRQILGQKVEFLVSFYNNEISEKSEIFDDQFSVERPDGSNFTLKIRSTKLEDSAMYFCASTGERETQYFGPGTRLLVL.

V usage is TRBV11-2 and J usage is TRBJ2-7; D ambiguous. Germline CDR1 is SGHAT and CDR2 is FQNNGV. This CDR3 region has 14 residues. Between the trimmed V and J ends, which lost 6 bases and 0 bases, there was a span of 12 bases. Written as DNA, the CDR3 is TGTGCCAGCAGTACGGATGGGTCCTCCTACGAGCAGTACTTC. Protein sequence: CASSTDGSSYEQYF.

The chain carries TRBV5-1 and TRBJ2-5; the D gene is possibly TRBD2 (6 bases). The CDR3 sequence is 13 residues long. Germline CDR1 and CDR2: SGHRS and YFSETQ. V was clipped by 7 bases and J by 5 bases, with 15 bases between them. CDR3 sequence reads: CASRDSGPETQYF. The DNA of the CDR3 is TGCGCCAGCCGAGACAGCGGGCCGGAGACCCAGTACTTC.

This clone was recorded a few times. This chain connects TRBV5-6 to TRBJ2-5, with D perhaps TRBD1 (5 bases). The CDR3 is 16 residues long. The ends were cut back, 4 bases at V and 5 bases at J, with 21 bases in the middle. The germline gives CDR1 SGHDT, CDR2 YYEEEE. CDR3 protein: CASSADWGLFRETQYF. The CDR3 DNA reads TGTGCCAGCAGCGCGGATTGGGGCTTATTTCGGGAGACCCAGTACTTC.

The chain links TRBV14 to TRBJ1-4, with D unresolved. Germline V gives CDR1 SGHDN, CDR2 FVKESK. V was trimmed by 0 bases and J by 0 bases, leaving 5 bases between them. This CDR3 has 15 amino acids. The CDR3 region has the DNA TGTGCCAGCAGCCAAGATTCAACAACTAATGAAAAACTGTTTTTT. This sequence encodes CASSQDSTTNEKLFF.

The count of this clone is one. This rearrangement joins TRBV11-2 to TRBJ2-3; a possible D gene is TRBD2 (5 bases). Germline values: CDR1 SGHAT, CDR2 FQNNGV. V was pared by 3 bases and J by 4 bases, with 8 bases between. The CDR3 has 13 amino acids. In DNA, the CDR3 is TGTGCCAGCAGCTTGGGAGCCTCAGATACGCAGTATTTT. Encoded protein: CASSLGASDTQYF.

The chain combines TRBV19 with TRBJ1-1; tentative D call: TRBD1 (5 bases). The CDR3 loop spans 16 amino acids. Germline V lookup: CDR1 LNHDA, CDR2 SQIVND (reference sequence). V lost 6 bases and J lost 3, with 20 bases in between. The CDR3 is CASSQPGDSPYTEAFF. For the CDR3, the DNA is TGTGCCAGTAGCCAACCGGGAGACAGTCCCTACACTGAAGCTTTCTTT.

The chain carries TRBV4-1 and TRBJ2-3; 7 bases fit TRBD2. The CDR3 length is 16 residues. V was pared by 0 bases and J by 2 bases, with 5 bases of the junction left unmatched. CDR1 MGHRA and CDR2 YSYEKL come from the germline V gene. CDR3 sequence (DNA): TGCGCCAGCAGCCAAGATGGTGCGGGAGTCACAGATACGCAGTATTTT. Its translation: CASSQDGAGVTDTQYF.

The J gene is TRBJ1-1, the V gene TRBV27; 9 positions match TRBD1. The CDR3 has 16 residues. Germline-derived CDR1 and CDR2 are MNHEY and SMNVEV (reference sequence). Trimming took 2 bases from V and 3 from J; bases not matched to a gene: 7. This CDR3 is CASSLAGTGKDTEAFF. Written as DNA, the CDR3 is TGTGCCAGCAGTTTAGCCGGGACAGGGAAGGACACTGAAGCTTTCTTT.

This clone has a handful of counts. The chain couples TRBV7-8 to TRBJ2-7; 9 positions match TRBD2. The CDR3 has 15 residues. Trimming at V came to 5 bases and at J to 6 bases, leaving 11 bases not matched to a gene. Germline V CDR1 and CDR2: SGHVS, FQNEAQ. CDR3 amino acids: CASSAGVAGVAEQYF. CDR3 DNA: TGTGCCAGCAGCGCCGGGGTAGCGGGAGTTGCCGAGCAGTACTTC.

The gene calls are TRBV19 and TRBJ1-5; no reliable D call. This CDR3 region has 15 residues. Per germline, CDR1 LNHDA and CDR2 SQIVND (reference sequence). V gave up 3 bases and J gave up 1 base, with 10 bases separating them. Here the CDR3 DNA reads TGTGCCAGTAGTATGCGAGACCTAAGCAATCAGCCCCAGCATTTT. Protein sequence: CASSMRDLSNQPQHF.

The chain combines TRBV7-6 with TRBJ1-2; TRBD1 agrees at 9 bases. J was trimmed by 2 bases and V by 1 base; bases with no gene match: 2. This CDR3 has 15 amino acids. Germline CDR1 and CDR2: SGHVS and FNYEAQ. CDR3 sequence (DNA): TGTGCCAGCAGCTTAGGAGGACAGGGGAACTATGGCTACACCTTC. Translating gives CASSLGGQGNYGYTF.

V and J are TRBV12-5 and TRBJ2-1; D is unresolved. CDR3 length: 10 amino acids. Germline lookup yields CDR1 LGHNT and CDR2 FRNRAP. The germline V and J ends were trimmed by 7 bases and 10 bases, with 8 bases remaining between them. The CDR3 loop is CASALTEQFF. CDR3 bases: TGTGCTAGTGCCCTAACCGAGCAGTTCTTC.

The genes are TRBV29-1 and TRBJ2-1; the D is unclear. V was clipped by 5 bases and J by 5 bases, with 4 bases between them. This CDR3 comprises 10 residues. Per the germline V gene, CDR1 is SQVTM and CDR2 is ANQGSEA. CDR3 DNA sequence: TGCAGCGTTAGCCACAATGAGCAGTTCTTC. Protein sequence: CSVSHNEQFF.

This chain joins TRBV6-5 and TRBJ2-5, with 7 bases aligning to TRBD2. CDR3 length equals 13 residues. V gave up 7 bases and J gave up 4 bases; unmatched junction bases: 6. Germline V gene lookup returns CDR1 MNHEY and CDR2 SVGAGI. The CDR3 DNA reads as TGTGCCAGCACTACTTCGGGGGGAGAGACCCAGTACTTC. This codes for CASTTSGGETQYF.

V usage is TRBV19 and J usage is TRBJ1-2; D call uncertain. Germline CDR1 reads LNHDA; CDR2 reads SQIVND (reference sequence). Trimming shortened V by 3 bases and J by 5 bases, and 7 bases separated the two germline ends. The CDR3 runs 12 residues. CDR3 sequence: CASSISVYGYTF. CDR3 nucleotides: TGTGCCAGTAGTATCAGCGTTTATGGCTACACCTTC.

CDR3 nucleotide sequence: TGTGCCAGTAGTATGACCAGCTCCTACAATGAGCAGTTCTTC. It translates to CASSMTSSYNEQFF. The chain recombines TRBV19 with TRBJ2-1, with no clear D. Germline loops: CDR1 LNHDA, CDR2 SQIVND (reference sequence). The ends were cut back, 3 bases at V and 0 bases at J, with 6 bases in the middle. This CDR3 comprises 14 residues.

This chain joins TRBV27 and TRBJ2-1, with 8 bases identical to TRBD1. V lost 3 bases and J lost 2; bases outside the gene matches: 3. Germline V gene lookup returns CDR1 MNHEY and CDR2 SMNVEV (reference sequence). This CDR3 has 15 amino acids. The CDR3 sequence: CASSFGQGTYNEQFF. Here the CDR3 DNA reads TGTGCCAGCAGTTTTGGACAGGGAACCTACAATGAGCAGTTCTTC.

The CDR3 DNA follows: TGTGCCAGAAGCTTGGTCTCCGCCTATAATTCACCCCTCCACTTT. As protein: CARSLVSAYNSPLHF. The gene calls are TRBV5-3 and TRBJ1-6; unclear D gene. TRBV5-3 is an ORF, with its function uncertain. This CDR3 comprises 15 residues. V lost 0 bases and J lost 2, with 6 bases in between.

The chain links TRBV18 to TRBJ2-7; the D is unclear. The CDR3 runs 11 residues. Germline V gene data show CDR1 as KGHSH and CDR2 as LQKENI. Trimming removed 2 bases at V and 4 bases at J, with 3 bases between. The CDR3 sequence is CASSPRYEQYF. As DNA, the CDR3 is TGTGCCAGCTCACCAAGATACGAGCAGTACTTC. Looking up the rest from reference TRBV18 and TRBJ2-7 gives the full variable domain: NAGVMQNPRHLVRRRGQEARLRCSPMKGHSHVYWYRQLPEEGLKFMVYLQKENIIDESGMPKERFSAEFPKEGPSILRIQQVVRGDSAAYFCASSPRYEQYFGPGTRLTVT.

The chain links TRBV9 to TRBJ1-6; D perhaps matches TRBD1 (5 bases). The CDR3 extends over 15 amino acids. V was trimmed by 0 bases and J by 5 bases, leaving 9 bases between them. Germline CDR1 SGDLS, CDR2 YYNGEE. The CDR3 bases are TGTGCCAGCAGCGTAGGGGGAGGGGATAATTCACCCCTCCACTTT. This gives the protein CASSVGGGDNSPLHF.

J is TRBJ2-3 and V is TRBV5-1; unclear D gene. V lost 1 base, J lost 4 bases, and 13 bases lay in between. The CDR3 contains 15 residues. Germline CDR1 SGHRS, CDR2 YFSETQ. For the CDR3, the DNA is TGCGCCAGCAGCTTGTACCCCGCGAGACCAGATACGCAGTATTTT. This gives the protein CASSLYPARPDTQYF.

This sequence joins TRBV27 and TRBJ2-1, with D uncertain. Looked up from germline, CDR1 is MNHEY and CDR2 is SMNVEV (reference sequence). The CDR3 spans 14 residues. V lost 5 bases and J lost 6, with 14 bases in between. Written as DNA, the CDR3 is TGTGCCAGCAGTCCGCGGACCCTGGGCAATGAGCAGTTCTTC. Its protein product is CASSPRTLGNEQFF.

This chain joins TRBV5-1 and TRBJ1-2; 10 bases are a match to TRBD1. The CDR3 consists of 17 residues. V was pared by 4 bases and J by 3 bases, with 12 bases of the junction left unmatched. The V gene's germline CDR1 is SGHRS and CDR2 YFSETQ. The CDR3 loop reads CASSPRWGTGADYGYTF. Here the CDR3 DNA reads TGCGCCAGCAGCCCTAGGTGGGGGACAGGGGCCGACTATGGCTACACCTTC.

This sequence joins TRBV25-1 and TRBJ2-5; perhaps D is TRBD1 or TRBD2 (5 bases each). The CDR3 sequence is 14 residues long. V lost 1 base and J 5 bases, leaving 11 bases between the germline ends. The V gene's germline CDR1 is MGHDK and CDR2 SYGVNS. The CDR3 here is CASSELGEGETQYF. The CDR3, as DNA: TGTGCCAGCAGTGAATTGGGGGAAGGGGAGACCCAGTACTTC.

J is TRBJ1-2 and V is TRBV9; D is unclear. The germline gives CDR1 SGDLS, CDR2 YYNGEE. Trimming shortened V by 7 bases and J by 3 bases, and 7 bases separated the two germline ends. This CDR3 has 11 amino acids. Here the CDR3 DNA reads TGTGCCAGCGGAAATGACTATGGCTACACCTTC. Protein: CASGNDYGYTF.